One sample yielded the 20 T cell receptor beta chains listed below, sequenced in a study of human T cells and chemical hapten exposure. Time point of the sample: pre-sensitization, week 0. The treatment: therapeutic diphenylcyclopropenone sensitization with weekly scalp DPC. TCRdb re-called the RACE reads through MiXCR, storing one row per CDR3 protein. This table holds approximately 260,000 distinct CDR3 sequences, almost 8% found once. This sample comprised whole blood, obtained in connection with sensitization to the hapten diphenylcyclopropenone (DPC). The receptors stem from a man between 18 and 29 years old with alopecia areata. Some clones in this sample may be carry-over from other donors' samples.

This rearrangement joins TRBV5-1 to TRBJ2-3; D unclear. The CDR3 covers 14 residues. Trimming shortened V by 0 bases and J by 2 bases, and 7 bases separated the two germline ends. Germline V gene data show CDR1 as SGHRS and CDR2 as YFSETQ. The CDR3 coding sequence is TGCGCCAGCAGCTTGGGGAAGATCACAGATACGCAGTATTTT. Translation gives CASSLGKITDTQYF.

The gene calls are TRBV20-1 and TRBJ1-3, with D hard to call. From germline, CDR1 is DFQATT and CDR2 SNEGSKA (reference sequence). V lost 5 bases and J lost 4, with 9 bases in between. The CDR3 runs to 12 residues. The CDR3 nucleotides read TGCAGTGCTCTTCACAGAGGAAACACCATATATTTT. This codes for CSALHRGNTIYF.

This clonotype was seen a few times. The chain recombines TRBV11-2 with TRBJ2-3; D gene ambiguous. Germline V gene sequence: CDR1 SGHAT, CDR2 FQNNGV. The V end lost 6 bases, the J end lost 5 bases, and 12 bases lay between the germline ends. This CDR3 region has 13 residues. CDR3 region: CASRYYFQDTQYF. In nucleotides, the CDR3 is TGTGCCAGCAGATATTATTTCCAAGATACGCAGTATTTT.

With regard to this clonotype: A much more abundant neighbour one base away suggests this may be a read error. The V and J genes are TRBV15 and TRBJ1-1; unclear D gene. The V end was cut by 1 base, the J end by 1 base, with 7 bases between. The CDR3 is 14 residues long. Germline V gives CDR1 LNHNV, CDR2 YYDKDF (reference sequence). The CDR3 coding sequence is TGTGCCACCAGCAGAGGAACCAAGAACACTGAAGCTTTCTTT. Encoded protein: CATSRGTKNTEAFF.

The chain recombines TRBV5-1 with TRBJ2-5, with a tentative D call TRBD1 (6 bases). CDR3 size: 15 residues. The V and J ends lost 3 bases and 2 bases respectively, with 14 bases between them. Germline loops: CDR1 SGHRS, CDR2 YFSETQ. The DNA of the CDR3 is TGCGCCAGCAGCTCGGACAGCATGATACAAGAGACCCAGTACTTC. It translates to CASSSDSMIQETQYF.

This rearrangement joins TRBV6-2 or TRBV6-3 to TRBJ1-3, with D perhaps TRBD1 (5 bases). The CDR3 contains 15 residues. From germline, CDR1 is MNHEY and CDR2 SVGEGT. The V and J ends lost 5 bases and 2 bases respectively, with 13 bases between them. The CDR3, as DNA: TGTGCCAGCAGTCGCCCGACAGAGGCTGGAAACACCATATATTTT. Amino acid sequence: CASSRPTEAGNTIYF.

This clonotype has at least ten counts. The chain is built from TRBV9 and TRBJ1-1; D not resolved. Germline V gene sequence: CDR1 SGDLS, CDR2 YYNGEE. This CDR3 comprises 15 residues. With 0 bases removed from V and 1 base from J, the gap between germline ends came to 10 bases. The CDR3 loop reads CASSVEWWGNTEAFF. DNA of the CDR3: TGTGCCAGCAGCGTAGAGTGGTGGGGGAACACTGAAGCTTTCTTT.

This clonotype came up many times. V gene TRBV6-5 combines with J gene TRBJ2-1, with 7 bases lining up with TRBD1. V shed 5 bases, J shed 6 bases, and the junction held 7 bases outside the gene matches. The CDR3 is 14 residues long. CDR1 and CDR2 (germline): MNHEY, SVGAGI. The CDR3 DNA reads as TGTGCCAGCAGTCCCGGGACAGCGAGCAATGAGCAGTTCTTC. Translating it yields CASSPGTASNEQFF.

There are many counts of this clonotype. The rearrangement links TRBV15 to TRBJ1-5; D uncertain. Germline-derived CDR1 and CDR2 are LNHNV and YYDKDF (reference sequence). Trimming stripped 1 base from V and 7 bases from J, with 20 bases between. CDR3 length: 17 amino acids. The CDR3 DNA is TGTGCCACCAGCAGAGCAAATTGGGTAGCCCTATGGCAGCCCCAGCATTTT. Translating gives CATSRANWVALWQPQHF.

This clonotype has only a few counts. CDR3 protein: CASSLASGRVDTQYF. In DNA form, the CDR3 reads TGTGCCAGCAGCTTAGCCTCGGGTCGTGTAGATACGCAGTATTTT. The J gene is TRBJ2-3, the V gene TRBV7-6, with unresolved D. Trimming took 0 bases from V and 5 from J, leaving 12 bases between them. The length of the CDR3 is 15 residues. The germline V gene encodes CDR1 SGHVS and CDR2 FNYEAQ.

The V gene is TRBV6-6, the J gene TRBJ1-2; D gene ambiguous. CDR1 is MNHNY and CDR2 is SVGAGI in the germline V gene (reference sequence). V was shortened by 2 bases and J by 2 bases, with 15 bases between the two germline ends. CDR3 size: 16 residues. The CDR3 here is CASSYSTADLNYGYTF. For the CDR3, the DNA is TGTGCCAGCAGTTACAGTACGGCAGACTTAAACTATGGCTACACCTTC.

This clonotype turned up a few times. The chain employs TRBV29-1 and TRBJ1-3; D not certain. The CDR3 is 12 amino acids. Germline CDR1 reads SQVTM; CDR2 reads ANQGSEA. V lost 5 bases, J lost 0 bases, and 5 bases lay in between. This CDR3 is CSVWTSGNTIYF. CDR3 coding DNA: TGCAGCGTTTGGACCTCTGGAAACACCATATATTTT.

This clonotype came up a few times. This chain links TRBV9 with TRBJ1-2, with TRBD1 matching 10 bases. Looked up from germline, CDR1 is SGDLS and CDR2 is YYNGEE. This CDR3 spans 14 amino acids. V shed 3 bases and J 8 bases; nucleotides not matched to a gene: 7. This CDR3 reads CASSEGTGALGYTF. The CDR3 DNA reads TGTGCCAGCAGCGAGGGGACAGGGGCTCTGGGCTACACCTTC.

This clonotype showed up just a few times. This chain links TRBV27 with TRBJ2-7; D ambiguous. Germline CDR1 is MNHEY and CDR2 is SMNVEV (reference sequence). The germline V and J ends were trimmed by 3 bases and 7 bases, with 16 bases remaining between them. This CDR3 comprises 14 residues. This CDR3 reads CASSLTRNLGEQYF. The CDR3 DNA sequence: TGTGCCAGCAGTTTGACCCGCAATTTGGGGGAGCAGTACTTC.

The V gene is TRBV24-1, the J gene TRBJ1-2, with 12 bases identical to TRBD1. Germline CDR1 reads KGHDR; CDR2 reads SFDVKD. V shed 5 bases, J shed 3 bases, and the junction held 9 bases outside the gene matches. The CDR3 sequence is 17 residues long. As DNA, the CDR3 is TGTGCCACCAGTGCCGGGACAGGGGGCGCGGAGGACTATGGCTACACCTTC. Translated, it gives CATSAGTGGAEDYGYTF.

Only a few counts were recorded for this clonotype. The gene calls are TRBV7-9 and TRBJ1-5; 9 nucleotides match TRBD1. The trim removed 4 bases at V and 3 bases at J, leaving 4 bases unmatched. Germline lookup yields CDR1 SEHNR and CDR2 FQNEAQ (reference sequence). The CDR3 covers 15 residues. CDR3 residues: CASSSQGAANQPQHF. For the CDR3, the DNA is TGTGCCAGCAGCTCACAGGGGGCCGCCAATCAGCCCCAGCATTTT. Using reference TRBV7-9 and TRBJ1-5 for the parts outside the CDR3, the full variable domain is DTGVSQNPRHKITKRGQNVTFRCDPISEHNRLYWYRQTLGQGPEFLTYFQNEAQLEKSRLLSDRFSAERPKGSFSTLEIQRTEQGDSAMYLCASSSQGAANQPQHFGDGTRLSIL.

This clonotype has a handful of counts. The chain links TRBV25-1 to TRBJ2-7; maybe TRBD1 (6 bases). Trimming pared 0 bases from V and 2 bases from J, leaving 8 bases between. CDR3 length equals 14 residues. Germline CDR1 reads MGHDK; CDR2 reads SYGVNS. The CDR3 protein is CASSEYRGPYEQYF. The CDR3 coding sequence is TGTGCCAGCAGTGAATACAGGGGACCCTACGAGCAGTACTTC.

On this clonotype itself: This may arise from a read error, as a much more abundant clone is one base away. CDR3 sequence: CATTRRNTEAFF. The CDR3 coding sequence is TGTGCCACCACAAGGAGGAACACTGAAGCTTTCTTT. The chain combines TRBV6-6 with TRBJ1-1; no firm D call. Between the trimmed V and J ends, which lost 10 bases and 1 base, there was a span of 10 bases. The CDR3 spans 12 residues. Germline-derived CDR1 and CDR2 are MNHNY and SVGAGI (reference sequence).

This clonotype appeared many times. The chain's CDR3 is CASSPWGTEAFF. The CDR3 nucleotides read TGTGCCAGCAGTCCCTGGGGCACTGAAGCTTTCTTT. V is TRBV28 and J is TRBJ1-1; D unresolved. Germline CDR1 reads MDHEN; CDR2 reads SYDVKM. The CDR3 is 12 residues long. The ends were cut back, 5 bases at V and 4 bases at J, with 8 bases in the middle.

The chain combines TRBV2 with TRBJ1-1, with a possible D match to TRBD1 (6 bases). Germline assignment: CDR1 SNHLY and CDR2 FYNNEI. CDR3 length equals 13 residues. The V end lost 7 bases, the J end lost 3 bases, and 12 bases lay between the germline ends. CDR3: CASTQGEDTEAFF. The CDR3 region has the DNA TGTGCCAGCACACAGGGCGAGGACACTGAAGCTTTCTTT.